The entry below describes one TCR beta chain. Antigen specificity is unknown. The CDR3 totals 15 residues. The germline V gene has CDR1 LNHDA and CDR2 SQIVND (reference sequence). Stated treatment: roughly 11-day PBMC culture with coronavirus spike peptide pools or control peptides (ViraFEST assay). The unexposed donor's CD4+ T cells were collected before the COVID-19 pandemic (2011-2018). Sequence data for DNA of cultured CD4+ T cells were generated by the Oncomine TCR Beta short-read assay. Genomic DNA from cultured CD4+ T cells was extracted. TCRdb recomputed calls from the PCR reads with MiXCR, one row per CDR3 protein. The profile shows thousands of distinct CDR3 sequences, roughly 48% of them singletons. This entry comes from a study of vaccination and CD4 T cells after COVID-19. Study outcomes and limitations: Within the convalescent patients, spike mono-reactivity was found in 304 of 307 vaccine-specific clones. Convalescent patients gained a median approximately 90% of their reactive clones only post-vaccination.

The specimen sequenced was CD4+ T cells from blood, cultured in vitro. The sequence was obtained from a human donor in good health. This chain links TRBV19 with TRBJ2-1, with a tentative D call TRBD1 (5 bases). For the CDR3, the DNA is TGTGCGACACGACCCAAGGGGCCCAGTTACAATGAGCAGTTCTTC. Translated: CATRPKGPSYNEQFF. Full variable domain (outside the CDR3, taken from reference TRBV19 and TRBJ2-1): DGGITQSPKYLFRKEGQNVTLSCEQNLNHDAMYWYRQDPGQGLRLIYYSQIVNDFQKGDIAEGYSVSREKKESFPLTVTSAQKNPTAFYLCATRPKGPSYNEQFFGPGTRLTVL.